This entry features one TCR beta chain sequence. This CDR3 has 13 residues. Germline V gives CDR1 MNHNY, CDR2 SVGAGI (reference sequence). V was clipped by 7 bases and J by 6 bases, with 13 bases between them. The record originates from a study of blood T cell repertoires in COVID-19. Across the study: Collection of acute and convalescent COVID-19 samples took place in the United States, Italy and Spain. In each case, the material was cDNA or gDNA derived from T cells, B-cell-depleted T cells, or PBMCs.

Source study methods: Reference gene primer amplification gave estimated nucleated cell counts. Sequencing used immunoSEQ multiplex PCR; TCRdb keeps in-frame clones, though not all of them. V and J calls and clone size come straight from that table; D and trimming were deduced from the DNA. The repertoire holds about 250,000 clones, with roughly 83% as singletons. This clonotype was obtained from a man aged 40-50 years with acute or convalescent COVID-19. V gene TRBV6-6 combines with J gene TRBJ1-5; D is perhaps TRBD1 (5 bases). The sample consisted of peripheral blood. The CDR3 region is CASKTGSSQPQHF. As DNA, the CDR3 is TGTGCCAGCAAAACAGGTAGTAGTCAGCCCCAGCATTTT.